The clone carrying this TCR beta chain has ten or more counts. This specimen belongs to a study of T-cell reconstitution after alpha-beta-depleted transplantation in children. Molecular barcoding with unique molecular identifiers was used for the TCRbeta library. MiXCR, run by TCRdb on the PCR reads, gives a single entry per CDR3 protein. This table holds about 360,000 distinct CDR3 sequences, approximately 12% found once. Trimming shortened V by 5 bases and J by 4 bases, and 18 bases separated the two germline ends. The CDR3 totals 15 residues. Sequencing was performed on PBMCs, taken from the stem cell graft. The receptor comes from a human donor who donated a stem cell graft to a child with Fanconi anemia. The rearrangement uses TRBV12-3 or TRBV12-4 and TRBJ2-7, with D perhaps TRBD2 (8 bases). The CDR3 region has the DNA TGTGCCAGCAGTCCGGGAGGGGACAGAGGATACGAGCAGTACTTC. Its protein product is CASSPGGDRGYEQYF.